Reported below is one T cell receptor (beta chain). The sample has other DNA sequences that encode this CDR3 too. Libraries were prepared by immunoSEQ multiplex PCR; TCRdb keeps only in-frame clonotypes and omits some of them. Of around 100,000 clones detected, roughly 87% appear once; the ten largest clones hold approximately 7.3%. The source of the sample is a study of blood T cell repertoires in COVID-19. Study-level background: COVID-19 samples from acute and convalescent phases originated in the United States, Italy and Spain. From T cells, B-cell-depleted T cells, or PBMCs came the material, which was cDNA or gDNA.

This clonotype was sampled from a man aged 25 to 45 in a cohort sampled during active COVID-19. The material sequenced was peripheral blood.

This CDR3 is CASSVLADNEQFF. CDR3 bases: TGTGCCAGCAGCGTACTAGCGGACAATGAGCAGTTCTTC. V usage is TRBV9 and J usage is TRBJ2-1; 7 nucleotides match TRBD2. Germline V lookup: CDR1 SGDLS, CDR2 YYNGEE. The junction had 0 bases not matched to a gene; V was cut back by 1 base and J by 5 bases. The CDR3 loop spans 13 amino acids.